This T cell receptor (beta chain) is drawn from a study of sequential checkpoint blockade in melanoma. Study at large: Each arm's sequence ended with maintenance nivolumab. Roughly 20 patients had matched tumor biopsies before treatment and at week 13 after nivolumab or ipilimumab alone.

This clone was picked up many times. Antigen: not known. Study results and limitations: Tumor T-cell fraction and clonality correlated with PD-L1 and CD8+ counts.

Treatment reported: randomized to nivolumab then ipilimumab (arm A) or the reverse (arm B). The repertoire was sequenced with immunoSEQ multiplex PCR; TCRdb's copy has only in-frame clones and lacks some. Of approximately 2,600 clones listed, 25% to 30% are singletons. The starting material was tumor tissue (inferred from file names), obtained from a patient given nivolumab and ipilimumab in sequence. This TCR came from a human donor with melanoma.

CDR3 sequence: CASRPGTGLNYGYTF. DNA for the CDR3: TGTGCCAGCAGGCCCGGGACAGGGCTCAACTATGGCTACACCTTC. V and J are TRBV11-3 and TRBJ1-2; 9 bases are shared with TRBD1. J lost 2 bases, V lost 6 bases, and 7 bases had no gene match. This CDR3 is built from 15 residues. Germline CDR1 and CDR2: SGHNT and YENEEA.